This TCR beta chain is from a study of blood T cell repertoires in COVID-19. About the study: T cells, B-cell-depleted T cells, or PBMCs supplied cDNA or gDNA.

The CDR3 has 14 amino acids. V was pared by 5 bases and J by 6 bases, with 14 bases between. Germline V gives CDR1 SGHAT, CDR2 FQNNGV. Study processing details: Cell counts per sample came from amplifying reference gene primers. Clones were read by immunoSEQ multiplex PCR, and TCRdb kept only the in-frame ones, dropping some. V, J and clone size reflect that table, while D and trimming were determined from the DNA. The table lists around 64,000 clones, more than 75% of them singletons. The chain combines TRBV11-2 with TRBJ1-5; D gene uncertain. Sequenced material: peripheral blood. This TCR came from a man in his forties or fifties with active COVID-19. This CDR3 is CASSTGSPGQPQHF. In DNA form, the CDR3 reads TGTGCCAGCAGCACTGGGTCGCCGGGTCAGCCCCAGCATTTT.